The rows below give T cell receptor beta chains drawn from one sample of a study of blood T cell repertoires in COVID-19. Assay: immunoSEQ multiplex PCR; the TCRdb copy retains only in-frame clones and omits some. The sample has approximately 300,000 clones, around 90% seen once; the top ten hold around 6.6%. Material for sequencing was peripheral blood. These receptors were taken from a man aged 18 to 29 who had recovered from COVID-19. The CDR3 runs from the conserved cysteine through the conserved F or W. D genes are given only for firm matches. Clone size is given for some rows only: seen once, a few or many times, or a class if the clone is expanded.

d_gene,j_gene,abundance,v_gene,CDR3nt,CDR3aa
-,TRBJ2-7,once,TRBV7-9,TGTGCCAGCAGCCACGCCGCAGGGAACTCCTACGAGCAGTACTTC,CASSHAAGNSYEQYF
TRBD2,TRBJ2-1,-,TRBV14,TGTGCCAGCAGCCCCCTAGGAGCGGGAGTGTGGAATGAGCAGTTCTTC,CASSPLGAGVWNEQFF
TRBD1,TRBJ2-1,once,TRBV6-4,TGTGCCAGCAGTGACGGGACAGGGGGGAGTGAGCAGTTCTTC,CASSDGTGGSEQFF
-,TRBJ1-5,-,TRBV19,TGTGCCAGTAGTATTCTAACAGCTAATCAGCCCCAGCATTTT,CASSILTANQPQHF
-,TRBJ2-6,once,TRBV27,TGTGCCAGCACCCAACTTGCTCTCTCTGGGGCCAACGTCCTGACTTTC,CASTQLALSGANVLTF
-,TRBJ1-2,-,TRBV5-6,TGTGCCAGCAGTCACTTGACAGCGATCGCCGTGTTC,CASSHLTAIAVF
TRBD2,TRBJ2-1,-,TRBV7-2,TGTGCCAGCAGCTTAGCTAGCGGGGAAAACAATGAGCAGTTCTTC,CASSLASGENNEQFF
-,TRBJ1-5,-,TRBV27,TGTGCCAGCAGTTTATGGTTCAGGGGCCAGCCCCAGCATTTT,CASSLWFRGQPQHF
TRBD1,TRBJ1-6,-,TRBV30,TGTGCCTGGAGTGAAGGGACAGGGTGGGCACCCCTCCACTTT,CAWSEGTGWAPLHF
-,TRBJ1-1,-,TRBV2,TGTGCTACAGCCCTCGACAGATCGAACACTGAAGCTTTCTTT,CATALDRSNTEAFF
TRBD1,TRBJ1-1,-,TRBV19,TGTGCCAGTATCCGGACAGGGGGTACTGAAGCTTTCTTT,CASIRTGGTEAFF
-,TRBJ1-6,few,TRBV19,TGTGCCAGTAGTATTGAGGAGAATTCACCCCTCCACTTT,CASSIEENSPLHF
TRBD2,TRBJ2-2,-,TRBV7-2,TGTGCCAGCAGCTCCGACGGGAGGGTAGCGGGGAGAGGGGAGCTGTTTTTT,CASSSDGRVAGRGELFF
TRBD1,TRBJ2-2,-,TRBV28,TGTGCCAGCAGTTCCGCGGACAGGACCGGGGAGCTGTTTTTT,CASSSADRTGELFF
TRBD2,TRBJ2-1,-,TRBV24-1,TGTGCCACCAGTGAAGGGGGACTAGCGGGAAACAATGAGCAGTTCTTC,CATSEGGLAGNNEQFF
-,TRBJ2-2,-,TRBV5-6,TGTGCCAGCGGATCTGGGGGCACGTTCGGGGAGCTGTTTTTT,CASGSGGTFGELFF
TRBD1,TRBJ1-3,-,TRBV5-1,TGCGCCAGCAGTCTGACAGGGGACGGGGCTGGAAACACCATATATTTT,CASSLTGDGAGNTIYF
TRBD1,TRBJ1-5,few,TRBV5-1,TGCGCCAGCAGCCCCGCCGGGACAGGGAATCAGCCCCAGCATTTT,CASSPAGTGNQPQHF
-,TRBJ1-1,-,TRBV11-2,TGTGCCAGCAGCCGGGGAGGGATGAACACTGAAGCTTTCTTT,CASSRGGMNTEAFF
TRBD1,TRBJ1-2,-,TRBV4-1,TGCGCCAGCAGCCATGCCGGGACAGTTGGGTTAGGCTATGGCTACACCTTC,CASSHAGTVGLGYGYTF
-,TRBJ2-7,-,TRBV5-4,TGTGCCAGCAGCTTGGCGGGTGGCGCCTACGAGCAGTACTTC,CASSLAGGAYEQYF
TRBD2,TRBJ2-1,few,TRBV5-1,TGCGCCAGCAGCTTGGTAAGCGGGGGGGCCGACGGTGAGCAGTTCTTC,CASSLVSGGADGEQFF
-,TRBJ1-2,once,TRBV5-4,TGTGCCAGCAGCTTGGACGCGGGCGGCTACACCTTC,CASSLDAGGYTF
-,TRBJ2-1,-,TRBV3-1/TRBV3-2,TGTGCCAGCAGCTTACGGCGGGGGCATAGTTACAATGAGCAGTTCTTC,CASSLRRGHSYNEQFF
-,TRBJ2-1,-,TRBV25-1,TGTGCCAGCAGGGAGCGGAATTATAGAGATGAGCAGTTCTTC,CASRERNYRDEQFF
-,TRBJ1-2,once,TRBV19,TGTGCCAGTAGTAGCACAGGGAAGGCAGATGGCTACACCTTC,CASSSTGKADGYTF
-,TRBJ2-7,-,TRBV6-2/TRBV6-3,TGTGCCAGCAGTTACAATAGGAATTTCGAGCGGGCTGGGGAGCAGTACTTC,CASSYNRNFERAGEQYF
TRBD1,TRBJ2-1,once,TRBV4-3,TGCGCCAGCAGCCATGTTGGACAGGGGAATGAGCAGTTCTTC,CASSHVGQGNEQFF
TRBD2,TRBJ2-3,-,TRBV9,TGTGCCAGCAGCGTAGGGGCTAGCGGACACACAGATACGCAGTATTTT,CASSVGASGHTDTQYF
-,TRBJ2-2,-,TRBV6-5,TGTGCCAGCAGTTACTCTGCCAGGGCCGGGGAGCTGTTTTTT,CASSYSARAGELFF
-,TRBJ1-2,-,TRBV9,TGTGCCAGCAGCGTATGGGCTAGCGGATCATCCTATGGCTACACCTTC,CASSVWASGSSYGYTF
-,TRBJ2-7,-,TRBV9,TGTGCCAGCAGCGTAGCCCCGGGTGTTGGTTACGAGCAGTACTTC,CASSVAPGVGYEQYF
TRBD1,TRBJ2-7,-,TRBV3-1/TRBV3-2,TGTGCCAGCAGCCAACCCGGACAGGGAACCTACGAGCAGTACTTC,CASSQPGQGTYEQYF
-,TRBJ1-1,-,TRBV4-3,TGCGCCAGCAGCCAAGAGGCGGTCACTGAAGCTTTCTTT,CASSQEAVTEAFF
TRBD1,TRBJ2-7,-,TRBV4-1,TGCGCCAGCAGCCAAGATCGGGGGACAGGGGGCTGGTACGAGCAGTACTTC,CASSQDRGTGGWYEQYF
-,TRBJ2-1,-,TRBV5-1,TGCGCCAGCAGCTTGGGGCTTGAGCAGTTCTTC,CASSLGLEQFF
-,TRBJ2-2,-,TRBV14,TGTGCCAGCAGCCCACCCGGGACATACAACACCGGGGAGCTGTTTTTT,CASSPPGTYNTGELFF
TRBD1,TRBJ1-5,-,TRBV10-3,TGTGCCATCAGTATCGGACAGGGGGAAAATCAGCCCCAGCATTTT,CAISIGQGENQPQHF
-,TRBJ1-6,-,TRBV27,TGTGCCAGCAGTTTCAGCGGCTCCTATAATTCACCCCTCCACTTT,CASSFSGSYNSPLHF
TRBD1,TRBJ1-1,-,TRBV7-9,TGTGCCAGCAGCTCCAAGAGGGGGCAGGACACTGAAGCTTTCTTT,CASSSKRGQDTEAFF
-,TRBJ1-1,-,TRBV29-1,TGCAGCGCCGGCGGGACACTTCTCACTGAAGCTTTCTTT,CSAGGTLLTEAFF
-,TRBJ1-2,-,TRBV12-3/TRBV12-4,TGTGCCAGCCGAAGGGGGTTACTGGGCTACACCTTC,CASRRGLLGYTF
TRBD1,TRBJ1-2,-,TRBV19,TGTGCCAGTACCTCCGTGGGACAGACTGCCTATGGCTACACCTTC,CASTSVGQTAYGYTF
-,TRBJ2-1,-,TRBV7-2,TGTGCCAGCAGCGGACAGTCAGGAAATGAGCAGTTCTTC,CASSGQSGNEQFF
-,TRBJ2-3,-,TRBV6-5,TGTGCCAGCAGTTACTGGAGCGGAAACACAGATACGCAGTATTTT,CASSYWSGNTDTQYF
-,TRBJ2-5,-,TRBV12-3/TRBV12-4,TGTGCCAGCAGTTTAGTGGGGCTGGAGACCCAGTACTTC,CASSLVGLETQYF
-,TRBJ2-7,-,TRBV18,TGTGCCAGCTCACCTAGTAAGGCGGGATTATCCTACGAGCAGTACTTC,CASSPSKAGLSYEQYF
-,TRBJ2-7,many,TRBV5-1,TGCGCCAGCAGCCCGGGGTTTGCAGGGGACGAGCAGTACTTC,CASSPGFAGDEQYF
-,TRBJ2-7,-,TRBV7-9,TGTGCCAGCAGCCCGAGCTACGAGCAGTACTTC,CASSPSYEQYF
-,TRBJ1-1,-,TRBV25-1,TGTGCCAGCAGTGATTCTAATCGGGAGAACACTGAAGCTTTCTTT,CASSDSNRENTEAFF
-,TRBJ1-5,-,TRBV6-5,TGTGCCAGCAGTTACTCGAGGGCCCTTCCCCAGCATTTT,CASSYSRALPQHF
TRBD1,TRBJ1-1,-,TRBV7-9,TGTGCCAGCAGCTTGAGTCCGGGACAGGGTAACACTGAAGCTTTCTTT,CASSLSPGQGNTEAFF
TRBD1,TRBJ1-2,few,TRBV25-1,TGTGCCAGCAGCACAGGGGGTACGGGTGGCTACACCTTC,CASSTGGTGGYTF